A single sample gave rise to the 22 T cell receptor beta chains below, sequenced in a study of CD8 T cells in ankylosing spondylitis. Their specific antigens are unknown. Each CDR3 protein gets one entry after TCRdb re-called the 5' RACE reads with MiXCR. This table has some 330,000 distinct CDR3 sequences, roughly 8% appearing once. Findings of the study overall: The study identified a TCR beta motif of under 10 highly homologous variants that appeared characteristic of ankylosing spondylitis blood.

What was sequenced was blood, either unsorted or a sorted T cell fraction (not recorded which). These receptors all stem from a male donor with ankylosing spondylitis.

The chain is built from TRBV24-1 and TRBJ2-5, with D perhaps matching TRBD2 (5 bases). Trimming removed 3 bases at V and 1 base at J, with 11 bases between. Germline-derived CDR1 and CDR2 are KGHDR and SFDVKD. This CDR3 is built from 15 residues. The CDR3 region has the DNA TGTGCCACCAGTGATGCGGGCCTCAGCCAAGAGACCCAGTACTTC. Amino acid sequence: CATSDAGLSQETQYF.

This clonotype was detected a few times. The chain links TRBV6-1 to TRBJ2-5; 7 bases line up with TRBD1. CDR3 size: 17 residues. Germline CDR1 MNHNS, CDR2 SASEGT. Trimming removed 5 bases from V and 5 bases from J; junction bases left unmatched: 17. The CDR3 spells CASSKSSTGTTVETQYF. The CDR3 DNA is TGTGCCAGCAGTAAATCGTCGACAGGGACGACGGTTGAGACCCAGTACTTC.

The table lists this clonotype with many counts. The chain uses TRBV7-2 and TRBJ2-1, with D possibly TRBD1 on 6 matching bases. CDR1 is SGHTA, CDR2 FQGNSA, per germline. This CDR3 region has 15 residues. The V end lost 6 bases, the J end lost 2 bases, and 14 bases lay between the germline ends. CDR3 DNA: TGTGCCAGCAGACCGGACAGTGGGACCTACAATGAGCAGTTCTTC. Its translation: CASRPDSGTYNEQFF. Supplemented by reference TRBV7-2 and TRBJ2-1, the full variable domain reads GAGVSQSPSNKVTEKGKDVELRCDPISGHTALYWYRQSLGQGLEFLIYFQGNSAPDKSGLPSDRFSAERTGGSVSTLTIQRTQQEDSAVYLCASRPDSGTYNEQFFGPGTRLTVL.

The genes are TRBV7-9 and TRBJ2-7, with 8 positions matching TRBD1. Germline-derived CDR1 and CDR2 are SEHNR and FQNEAQ (reference sequence). There are 15 residues in the CDR3. V was clipped by 5 bases and J by 2 bases; unmatched bases: 8. The DNA for the CDR3 is TGTGCCAGCAGCCTTTGGACAGGGTTGACCTACGAGCAGTACTTC. Its translation: CASSLWTGLTYEQYF.

This clonotype appeared a few times. Written as DNA, the CDR3 is TGTGCCAGTAGTACCCTTCGGACAGGGAGCAATCAGCCCCAGCATTTT. Translation: CASSTLRTGSNQPQHF. V and J are TRBV19 and TRBJ1-5; TRBD1 matches 8 bases. V dropped 4 bases and J dropped 1; count of bases not matched to a gene: 6. This CDR3 spans 16 amino acids. The germline V gene has CDR1 LNHDA and CDR2 SQIVND (reference sequence).

The chain has TRBV28 and TRBJ2-3; perhaps TRBD2 as D (6 bases). This CDR3 region has 17 residues. V was shortened by 3 bases and J by 5 bases, with 21 bases between the two germline ends. Germline CDR1 is MDHEN and CDR2 is SYDVKM. The CDR3 loop reads CASSFGGRRGRGDTQYF. The CDR3 DNA is TGTGCCAGCAGTTTTGGAGGGAGGAGGGGTAGGGGAGATACGCAGTATTTT.

Turning to this clonotype: A read error may be the cause here, since a much bigger clone is one base away. The V call is TRBV5-1, the J call TRBJ2-1, with D maybe TRBD2 (6 bases). This CDR3 is built from 16 residues. V was trimmed by 0 bases and J by 4 bases, leaving 14 bases between them. CDR1 is SGHRS, CDR2 YFSETQ, per germline. This CDR3 reads CASSLVRSSGYNEQFF. Written as DNA, the CDR3 is TGCGCCAGCAGCTTGGTGCGTAGTAGCGGATACAATGAGCAGTTCTTC.

The sample holds many counts of this clonotype. The V call is TRBV5-1, the J call TRBJ2-3; D is ambiguous. Trimming took 0 bases from V and 0 from J, leaving 8 bases between them. The CDR3 length is 15 residues. Germline-derived CDR1 and CDR2 are SGHRS and YFSETQ. The DNA of the CDR3 is TGCGCCAGCAGCTTGGTGGTGACTAGCACAGATACGCAGTATTTT. Translated: CASSLVVTSTDTQYF. Drawing the rest from reference TRBV5-1 and TRBJ2-3, the complete variable domain is KAGVTQTPRYLIKTRGQQVTLSCSPISGHRSVSWYQQTPGQGLQFLFEYFSETQRNKGNFPGRFSGRQFSNSRSEMNVSTLELGDSALYLCASSLVVTSTDTQYFGPGTRLTVL.

V is TRBV5-1 and J is TRBJ2-7; 9 nucleotides line up with TRBD1. CDR3 length: 13 residues. Looked up from germline, CDR1 is SGHRS and CDR2 is YFSETQ. Trimming cost V 5 bases and J 5 bases; bases outside gene matches: 5. CDR3 protein: CASRPGQGDEQYF. The CDR3 DNA is TGCGCCAGCAGGCCGGGACAGGGTGACGAGCAGTACTTC.

The chain employs TRBV12-3 or TRBV12-4 and TRBJ1-3; no clear D. V lost 4 bases, J lost 6 bases, and 10 bases lay in between. The CDR3 is made up of 13 amino acids. The CDR3, as DNA: TGTGCCAGCAGTTGGGCAGTGCCAAACACCATATATTTT. Its translation: CASSWAVPNTIYF.

This clonotype turned up a few times. The chain combines TRBV12-5 with TRBJ2-5; D is ambiguous. V lost 1 base to trimming and J lost 5 bases, with 11 bases between them. Germline CDR1 and CDR2: LGHNT and FRNRAP. The CDR3 sequence is 14 residues long. The CDR3 sequence is CASGLGAGAETQYF. The DNA for the CDR3 is TGTGCTAGTGGTTTGGGGGCAGGTGCCGAGACCCAGTACTTC.

The gene calls are TRBV5-1 and TRBJ1-4; weak D call: TRBD1 (5 bases). Germline assignment: CDR1 SGHRS and CDR2 YFSETQ. CDR3 size: 14 residues. V lost 7 bases, J lost 8 bases, and 18 bases lay in between. The CDR3 bases are TGCGCCAGCGCCCATCGGGACCCCAGGGAAAAACTGTTTTTT. Amino acids: CASAHRDPREKLFF.

The genes are TRBV5-6 and TRBJ2-7; the match to TRBD2 covers 8 bases. There are 21 residues in the CDR3. J was trimmed by 3 bases and V by 2 bases; bases with no gene match: 25. Germline assignment: CDR1 SGHDT and CDR2 YYEEEE. The CDR3 nucleotides are TGTGCCAGCAGCTTCGGGGGGGAACTCTACAATCGGGGGGCTTTATACTACGAGCAGTACTTC. The encoded protein is CASSFGGELYNRGALYYEQYF.

Ten or more counts support this clonotype. The rearrangement uses TRBV15 and TRBJ1-5, with D uncertain. The CDR3 extends over 14 amino acids. V was clipped by 3 bases and J by 13 bases, with 19 bases between them. From germline, CDR1 is LNHNV and CDR2 YYDKDF (reference sequence). CDR3 nucleotide sequence: TGTGCCACCAGCAGCCATCCGACGGCTCCGGTGCAGCATTTT. Encoded protein: CATSSHPTAPVQHF. The entire variable domain, with the rest obtained from reference TRBV15 and TRBJ1-5, is as follows: DAMVIQNPRYQVTQFGKPVTLSCSQTLNHNVMYWYQQKSSQAPKLLFHYYDKDFNNEADTPDNFQSRRPNTSFCFLDIRSPGLGDTAMYLCATSSHPTAPVQHFGDGTRLSIL.

The chain links TRBV10-3 to TRBJ1-2, with TRBD1 as a possible D gene (5 bases). The germline gives CDR1 ENHRY, CDR2 SYGVKD. V was shortened by 4 bases and J by 2 bases, with 11 bases between the two germline ends. This CDR3 contains 14 residues. CDR3 DNA: TGTGCCATCAGTGGACCCCCAGGGAACTATGGCTACACCTTC. This sequence encodes CAISGPPGNYGYTF.

The chain carries TRBV20-1 and TRBJ1-5, with D possibly being TRBD1 (5 bases). The CDR3 has 16 residues. The germline CDR1 and CDR2 sequences are DFQATT and SNEGSKA (reference sequence). The V and J ends lost 3 bases and 0 bases respectively, with 15 bases between them. Here the CDR3 DNA reads TGCAGTGCTAGTTCCTGGGGCGTGGGTAGCAATCAGCCCCAGCATTTT. Residues: CSASSWGVGSNQPQHF.

This clonotype was counted many times. DNA of the CDR3: TGCAGTGCCCCGGGACAGGGAAACTACGAGCAGTACTTC. Translating it yields CSAPGQGNYEQYF. This rearrangement joins TRBV20-1 to TRBJ2-7; the match to TRBD1 covers 9 bases. CDR3 length equals 13 residues. V shed 6 bases, J shed 3 bases, and the junction held 6 bases outside the gene matches. The germline CDR1 and CDR2 sequences are DFQATT and SNEGSKA (reference sequence).

This clonotype was found many times. CDR3 bases: TGTGCCACCAGCAGAGATCGAACGAATGAGCAGTTCTTC. The encoded protein is CATSRDRTNEQFF. The genes are TRBV15 and TRBJ2-1; D gene unclear. Germline V lookup: CDR1 LNHNV, CDR2 YYDKDF (reference sequence). Trimming cost V 0 bases and J 7 bases, with 7 bases left between them. There are 13 residues in the CDR3.

This clonotype was detected a few times. The chain recombines TRBV5-4 with TRBJ2-1, with 8 bases identical to TRBD2. Germline CDR1 reads SGHNT; CDR2 reads YYREEE (reference sequence). The trim removed 1 base at V and 5 bases at J, leaving 5 bases unmatched. The CDR3 sequence is 15 residues long. The CDR3 bases are TGTGCCAGCAGCTTGTTCCAGCGGGAGAACAATGAGCAGTTCTTC. Its protein is CASSLFQRENNEQFF.

The J gene is TRBJ1-3, the V gene TRBV20-1; D uncertain. The CDR3 is 14 amino acids. Deletions cut 1 base from V and 1 base from J, with 8 bases between. Germline V gene data show CDR1 as DFQATT and CDR2 as SNEGSKA (reference sequence). In DNA form, the CDR3 reads TGCAGTGCTAGAGGACTGATGTCTGGAAACACCATATATTTT. The encoded protein is CSARGLMSGNTIYF.

This chain uses TRBV4-1 with TRBJ2-7, with 8 bases that match TRBD1. Germline V gives CDR1 MGHRA, CDR2 YSYEKL. The CDR3 loop spans 14 amino acids. Trimming cost V 4 bases and J 4 bases; bases outside gene matches: 6. This CDR3 is CASSPGQGQYEQYF. The DNA for the CDR3 is TGCGCCAGCAGCCCCGGACAGGGACAATACGAGCAGTACTTC.

This clonotype was seen a few times. The V gene is TRBV5-1, the J gene TRBJ2-5; D is uncertain. Trimming removed 1 base at V and 5 bases at J, with 9 bases between. The CDR3 runs 13 residues. The V gene's germline CDR1 is SGHRS and CDR2 YFSETQ. CDR3 DNA: TGCGCCAGCAGCTTGAGAAGTGGTGAGACCCAGTACTTC. This sequence encodes CASSLRSGETQYF.